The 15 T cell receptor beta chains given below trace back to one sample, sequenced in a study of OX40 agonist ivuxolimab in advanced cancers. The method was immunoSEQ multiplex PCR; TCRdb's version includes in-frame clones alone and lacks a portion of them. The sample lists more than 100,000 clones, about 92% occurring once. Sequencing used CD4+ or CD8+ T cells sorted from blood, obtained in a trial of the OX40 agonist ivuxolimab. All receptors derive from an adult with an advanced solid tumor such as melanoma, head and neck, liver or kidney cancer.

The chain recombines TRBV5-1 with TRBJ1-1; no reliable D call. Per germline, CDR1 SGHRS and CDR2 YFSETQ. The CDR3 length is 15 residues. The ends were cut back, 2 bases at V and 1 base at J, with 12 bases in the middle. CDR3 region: CASSFTSGANTEAFF. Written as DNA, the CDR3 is TGCGCCAGCAGCTTCACCTCTGGAGCGAACACTGAAGCTTTCTTT.

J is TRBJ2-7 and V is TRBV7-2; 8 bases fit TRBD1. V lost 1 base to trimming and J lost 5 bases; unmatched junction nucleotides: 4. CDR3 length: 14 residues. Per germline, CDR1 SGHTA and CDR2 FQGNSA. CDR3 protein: CASSLGQGSHEQYF. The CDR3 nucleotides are TGTGCCAGCAGCTTAGGACAGGGGTCCCACGAGCAGTACTTC.

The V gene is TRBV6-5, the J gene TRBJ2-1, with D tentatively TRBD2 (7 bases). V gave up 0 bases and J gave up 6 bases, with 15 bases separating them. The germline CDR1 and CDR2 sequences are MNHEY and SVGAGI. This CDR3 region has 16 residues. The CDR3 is CASSYSRSGGANEQFF. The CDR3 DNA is TGTGCCAGCAGTTACTCTCGTAGTGGGGGGGCCAATGAGCAGTTCTTC.

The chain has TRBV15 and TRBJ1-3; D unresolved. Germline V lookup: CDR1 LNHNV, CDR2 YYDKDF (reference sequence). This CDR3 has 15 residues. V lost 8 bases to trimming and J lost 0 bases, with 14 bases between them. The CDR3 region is CATQPTPSSGNTIYF. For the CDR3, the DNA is TGTGCCACCCAACCAACCCCGTCCTCTGGAAACACCATATATTTT.

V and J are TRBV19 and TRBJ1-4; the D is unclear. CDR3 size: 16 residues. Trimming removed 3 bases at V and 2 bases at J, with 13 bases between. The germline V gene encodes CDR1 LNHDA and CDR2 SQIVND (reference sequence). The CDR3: CASSMLGGETNEKLFF. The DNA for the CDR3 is TGTGCCAGTAGTATGTTGGGTGGGGAGACTAATGAAAAACTGTTTTTT.

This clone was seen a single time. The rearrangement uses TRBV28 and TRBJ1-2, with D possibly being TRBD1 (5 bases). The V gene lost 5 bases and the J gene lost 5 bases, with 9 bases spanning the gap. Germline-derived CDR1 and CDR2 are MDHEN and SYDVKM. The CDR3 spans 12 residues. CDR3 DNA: TGTGCCAGCAGTCCAGGGAAATATGGCTACACCTTC. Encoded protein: CASSPGKYGYTF.

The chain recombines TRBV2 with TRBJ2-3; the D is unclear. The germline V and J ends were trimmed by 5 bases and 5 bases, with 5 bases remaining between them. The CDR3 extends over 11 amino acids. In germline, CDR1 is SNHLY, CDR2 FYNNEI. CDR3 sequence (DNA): TGTGCCAGCAGTTACGGAGATACGCAGTATTTT. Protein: CASSYGDTQYF. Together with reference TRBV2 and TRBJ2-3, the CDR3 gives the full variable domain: EPEVTQTPSHQVTQMGQEVILRCVPISNHLYFYWYRQILGQKVEFLVSFYNNEISEKSEIFDDQFSVERPDGSNFTLKIRSTKLEDSAMYFCASSYGDTQYFGPGTRLTVL.

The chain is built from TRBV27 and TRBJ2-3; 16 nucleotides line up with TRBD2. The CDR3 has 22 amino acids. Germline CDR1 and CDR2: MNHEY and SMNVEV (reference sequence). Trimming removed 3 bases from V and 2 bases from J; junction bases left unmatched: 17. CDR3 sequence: CASSFVPGLAGGSRKYTDTQYF. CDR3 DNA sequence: TGTGCCAGCAGTTTTGTCCCGGGACTAGCGGGGGGGAGCCGGAAATACACAGATACGCAGTATTTT.

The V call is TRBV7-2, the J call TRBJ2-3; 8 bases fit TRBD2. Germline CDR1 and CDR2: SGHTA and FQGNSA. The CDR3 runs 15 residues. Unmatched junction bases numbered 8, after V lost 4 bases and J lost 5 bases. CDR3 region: CASSSVAGYGDTQYF. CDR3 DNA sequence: TGTGCCAGCAGCTCGGTAGCGGGATATGGAGATACGCAGTATTTT.

The CDR3 DNA reads TGTGCCAGCAGCCGGGGAATGGCGAACACTGAAGCTTTCTTT. The encoded protein is CASSRGMANTEAFF. The V call is TRBV11-3, the J call TRBJ1-1; no clear D. Trimming removed 5 bases at V and 1 base at J, with 11 bases between. The germline CDR1 and CDR2 sequences are SGHNT and YENEEA. The CDR3 is 14 amino acids.

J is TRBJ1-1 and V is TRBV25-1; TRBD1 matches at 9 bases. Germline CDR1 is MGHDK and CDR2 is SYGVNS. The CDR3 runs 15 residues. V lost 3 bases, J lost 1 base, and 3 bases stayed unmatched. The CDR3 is CASSDAQGANTEAFF. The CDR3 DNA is TGTGCCAGCAGTGACGCACAGGGGGCGAACACTGAAGCTTTCTTT.

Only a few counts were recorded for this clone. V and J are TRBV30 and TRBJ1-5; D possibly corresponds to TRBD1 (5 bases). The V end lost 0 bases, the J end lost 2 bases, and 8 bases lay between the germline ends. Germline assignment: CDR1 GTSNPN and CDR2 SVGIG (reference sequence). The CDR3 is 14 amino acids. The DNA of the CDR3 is TGTGCCTGGAGTGTAGGGGCAGGCAATCAGCCCCAGCATTTT. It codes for CAWSVGAGNQPQHF. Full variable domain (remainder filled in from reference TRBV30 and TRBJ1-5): SQTIHQWPATLVQPVGSPLSLECTVEGTSNPNLYWYRQAAGRGLQLLFYSVGIGQISSEVPQNLSASRPQDRQFILSSKKLLLSDSGFYLCAWSVGAGNQPQHFGDGTRLSIL.

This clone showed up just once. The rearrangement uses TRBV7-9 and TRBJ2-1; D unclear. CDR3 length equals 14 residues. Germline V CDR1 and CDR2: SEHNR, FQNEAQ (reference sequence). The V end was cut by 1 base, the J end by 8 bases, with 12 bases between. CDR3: CASSLGPSRDEQFF. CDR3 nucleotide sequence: TGTGCCAGCAGCTTAGGACCTTCAAGGGATGAGCAGTTCTTC.

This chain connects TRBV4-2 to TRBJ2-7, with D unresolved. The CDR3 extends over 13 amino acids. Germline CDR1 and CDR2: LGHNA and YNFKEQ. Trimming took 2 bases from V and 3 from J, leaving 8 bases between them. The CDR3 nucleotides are TGTGCCAGCAGCCAATCGGTTCGCTACGAGCAGTACTTC. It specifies CASSQSVRYEQYF.

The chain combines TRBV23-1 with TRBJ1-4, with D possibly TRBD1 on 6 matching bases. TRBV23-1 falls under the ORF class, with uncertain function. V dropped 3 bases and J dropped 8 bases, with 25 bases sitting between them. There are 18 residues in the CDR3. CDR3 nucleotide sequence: TGCGCCAGCAGTCAGCACCGGGACATACCCCGGCGGGAGGAAAAACTGTTTTTT. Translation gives CASSQHRDIPRREEKLFF.